A single sample gave rise to the 13 T cell receptor beta chains below, sequenced in a study of shared clonotypes between healthy human individuals. Only in-frame clones appear in the TCRdb table, and some are missing; sequencing was by immunoSEQ multiplex PCR. The data show approximately 590,000 clones, with around 95% seen just once and around 0.11% held by the top ten. Naive CD8 cells lacked CD45RO, underwent positive selection for CCR7 and left out terminally differentiated effector memory CD45RA+ cells. The specimen was naive CD8+ T cells sorted from blood. The source of these receptors is a woman aged 25 to 39 in good health.

This chain links TRBV5-1 with TRBJ2-7, with D possibly being TRBD2 (5 bases). Germline assignment: CDR1 SGHRS and CDR2 YFSETQ. This CDR3 spans 15 amino acids. V lost 0 bases and J lost 0, with 10 bases in between. CDR3 region: CASSLEAGTSYEQYF. CDR3 nucleotide sequence: TGCGCCAGCAGCTTGGAGGCGGGCACCTCCTACGAGCAGTACTTC.

The chain employs TRBV11-2 and TRBJ1-4, with 12 bases aligning to TRBD1. The CDR3 covers 16 residues. Losses at the gene ends were 6 bases for V and 8 bases for J; bases not matched to a gene: 10. CDR1 and CDR2 (germline): SGHAT, FQNNGV. The CDR3 DNA reads TGTGCCAGCAGAACAGGGACAGGGGGCTCTTTGGAAAAACTGTTTTTT. Its protein product is CASRTGTGGSLEKLFF. Together with reference TRBV11-2 and TRBJ1-4, the CDR3 gives the full variable domain: EAGVAQSPRYKIIEKRQSVAFWCNPISGHATLYWYQQILGQGPKLLIQFQNNGVVDDSQLPKDRFSAERLKGVDSTLKIQPAKLEDSAVYLCASRTGTGGSLEKLFFGSGTQLSVL.

J is TRBJ2-4 and V is TRBV11-2; no reliable D call. V shed 4 bases and J shed 2 bases, with 3 bases lying between them. Per germline, CDR1 SGHAT and CDR2 FQNNGV. The CDR3 sequence is 12 residues long. The CDR3 reads CASSSTKNIQYF. The CDR3 DNA sequence: TGTGCCAGCAGCTCAACCAAAAACATTCAGTACTTC.

The table lists this clone with a count of one. The CDR3 DNA reads TGTGCCAGCAGCTTAGATGGGCACAACGAGCAGTACTTC. The encoded protein is CASSLDGHNEQYF. The rearrangement joins TRBV7-6 to TRBJ2-7; D is unclear. V lost 1 base and J lost 5, with 9 bases in between. This CDR3 contains 13 residues. In germline, CDR1 is SGHVS, CDR2 FNYEAQ.

DNA of the CDR3: TGTGCCAGTAGTGTTAGCGGGAGCCCGAACAATGAGCAGTTCTTC. It specifies CASSVSGSPNNEQFF. The J gene is TRBJ2-1, the V gene TRBV19; 9 nucleotides match TRBD2. J gave up 5 bases and V 5 bases, and 7 bases lay outside the gene matches. CDR1 LNHDA and CDR2 SQIVND come from the germline V gene (reference sequence). The CDR3 runs 15 residues.

The genes are TRBV9 and TRBJ2-1, with TRBD1 as a possible D gene (6 bases). The ends were cut back, 4 bases at V and 0 bases at J, with 11 bases in the middle. Germline CDR1 SGDLS, CDR2 YYNGEE. The CDR3 is 15 residues long. CDR3 protein: CASSRTGSSYNEQFF. Written as DNA, the CDR3 is TGTGCCAGCAGCCGCACAGGGAGCTCCTACAATGAGCAGTTCTTC.

J is TRBJ2-7 and V is TRBV2; the D is unclear. CDR1 is SNHLY and CDR2 is FYNNEI in the germline V gene. This CDR3 is built from 11 residues. V was clipped by 4 bases and J by 4 bases, with 5 bases between them. CDR3: CASSGLYEQYF. The CDR3, as DNA: TGTGCCAGCAGTGGCCTGTACGAGCAGTACTTC.

The chain joins TRBV7-6 to TRBJ2-1, with 8 positions matching TRBD1. CDR3 size: 16 residues. Germline CDR1 and CDR2: SGHVS and FNYEAQ. The trim removed 7 bases at V and 2 bases at J, leaving 10 bases unmatched. CDR3 nucleotide sequence: TGTGCCAGCACCATAGGACAGGGCCCACCCTACAATGAGCAGTTCTTC. Translated: CASTIGQGPPYNEQFF.

The chain couples TRBV5-1 to TRBJ2-5; the D is unclear. Trimming left V 4 bases short and J 2 bases short, with 12 bases between. Germline V gives CDR1 SGHRS, CDR2 YFSETQ. The CDR3 has 14 residues. CDR3 sequence reads: CASSTYSEQETQYF. The CDR3 nucleotides are TGCGCCAGCAGCACCTACAGTGAACAAGAGACCCAGTACTTC.

The chain combines TRBV28 with TRBJ2-1, with D tentatively TRBD1 (5 bases). The V end was cut by 7 bases, the J end by 7 bases, with 8 bases between. This CDR3 spans 11 amino acids. Looked up from germline, CDR1 is MDHEN and CDR2 is SYDVKM. The CDR3 DNA reads TGTGCCAGCACCCAGGGTAATGAGCAGTTCTTC. Translation gives CASTQGNEQFF.

This clone has only one observation. The genes are TRBV13 and TRBJ1-1; D is perhaps TRBD1 (5 bases). Trimming removed 8 bases from V and 1 base from J, with 17 bases in between. Per germline, CDR1 PRHDT and CDR2 FYEKMQ (reference sequence). This CDR3 has 15 amino acids. The CDR3 is CASVMGGGKNTEAFF. CDR3 coding DNA: TGTGCCAGCGTTATGGGGGGAGGAAAGAACACTGAAGCTTTCTTT.

V gene TRBV7-6 combines with J gene TRBJ1-1; 8 nucleotides line up with TRBD1. CDR3 length: 15 residues. The ends lost 4 bases at V and 1 base at J; junction bases unmatched: 5. Germline CDR1 SGHVS, CDR2 FNYEAQ. The CDR3 loop reads CASSSPQGANTEAFF. The CDR3, as DNA: TGTGCCAGCAGCTCCCCTCAGGGGGCGAACACTGAAGCTTTCTTT.

This chain uses TRBV28 with TRBJ2-1, with D maybe TRBD2 (6 bases). The germline V and J ends were trimmed by 9 bases and 8 bases, with 20 bases remaining between them. Per germline, CDR1 MDHEN and CDR2 SYDVKM. The CDR3 length is 14 residues. The CDR3 loop is CASRPGLPFDEQFF. CDR3 in DNA: TGTGCCAGTAGACCGGGACTCCCTTTCGATGAGCAGTTCTTC.